Below, 3 T cell receptor beta chains from the same sample are listed, as sequenced in a study of cytomegalovirus exposure and HLA in healthy donors. The primer mix had 60 Vbeta and 13 Jbeta primers. Assay used: immunoSEQ multiplex PCR; TCRdb lists only in-frame clones, some missing. This table holds fewer than 200,000 clones, 70% to 80% found once. Sequenced material: PBMCs. Every receptor here comes from a man aged 30 to 45 in good health and CMV-seropositive.

The CDR3 protein is CASSGERFSSYNSPLHF. DNA for the CDR3: TGTGCCAGCAGCGGGGAGCGCTTCTCGTCCTATAATTCACCCCTCCACTTT. The V call is TRBV5-4, the J call TRBJ1-6, with D unclear. This CDR3 is built from 17 residues. CDR1 SGHNT and CDR2 YYREEE come from the germline V gene (reference sequence). V dropped 4 bases and J dropped 1 base, with 15 bases sitting between them.

The chain has TRBV2 and TRBJ2-4; 9 bases line up with TRBD1. The CDR3 is made up of 18 amino acids. Trimming removed 2 bases from V and 2 bases from J; junction bases left unmatched: 10. Germline V CDR1 and CDR2: SNHLY, FYNNEI. The CDR3 nucleotides are TGTGCCAGCAGTGAAAGTAGAGGTACAGGGGGCCCCAAAAACATTCAGTACTTC. It codes for CASSESRGTGGPKNIQYF.

This chain connects TRBV6-5 to TRBJ2-3, with D perhaps TRBD2 (6 bases). CDR1 is MNHEY, CDR2 SVGAGI, per germline. This CDR3 is built from 14 residues. Trimming stripped 2 bases from V and 2 bases from J, with 8 bases between. The CDR3 DNA is TGTGCCAGCAGTTACGGCGGGGCCACAGATACGCAGTATTTT. Translated: CASSYGGATDTQYF.